This note documents a single T cell receptor beta chain sequence. Antigen: not known. The source of the sample is a study of cytomegalovirus exposure and HLA in healthy donors. The CDR3 extends over 15 amino acids. V lost 2 bases to trimming and J lost 0 bases, with 10 bases between them. Germline loops: CDR1 MNHNS, CDR2 SASEGT. Vbeta (60) and Jbeta (13) primers were used in the PCR. Libraries were prepared by immunoSEQ multiplex PCR; TCRdb keeps only in-frame clonotypes and omits some of them. The data contain about 140,000 clones, roughly three quarters of them singletons. The study's findings and limits: A missense DCLRE1C variant was associated with V- and J-gene trimming of TCR beta chains in a later analysis, and an independent cohort replicated the association.

The chain has TRBV6-1 and TRBJ1-2; D gene unclear. This sequence originates from a man under 40 in good health and CMV-seronegative. Material for sequencing was PBMCs. CDR3 region: CASSELASPNYGYTF. The CDR3 DNA is TGTGCCAGCAGTGAACTGGCCAGTCCTAACTATGGCTACACCTTC.